This T cell receptor beta chain was profiled in a study of shared clonotypes between healthy human individuals. Study-level results: Generally, estimated richness proved larger in naive subsets than it did in memory subsets.

Produced via immunoSEQ multiplex PCR; TCRdb's table is partial and in-frame only. The sample has a few million clones, 80% to 95% seen once. This CDR3 comprises 17 residues. Germline CDR1 SGHRS, CDR2 YFSETQ. With 4 bases clipped from V and 0 bases from J, the junction kept 7 bases outside the gene matches. Regarding this clone: What it binds is not known.

The rearrangement joins TRBV5-1 to TRBJ2-7, with 13 positions matching TRBD2. The sequenced sample was naive CD4+ T cells from PBMCs. Subset here: CD45RA+ positively selected. The TCR was taken from a man aged 18-30 years in good health. Some clones in this sample may be carry-over from other donors' samples. In DNA, the CDR3 is TGCGCCAGCAGCCTTCGGACTAGCGGGAGCAGCTCCTACGAGCAGTACTTC. Encoded protein: CASSLRTSGSSSYEQYF.